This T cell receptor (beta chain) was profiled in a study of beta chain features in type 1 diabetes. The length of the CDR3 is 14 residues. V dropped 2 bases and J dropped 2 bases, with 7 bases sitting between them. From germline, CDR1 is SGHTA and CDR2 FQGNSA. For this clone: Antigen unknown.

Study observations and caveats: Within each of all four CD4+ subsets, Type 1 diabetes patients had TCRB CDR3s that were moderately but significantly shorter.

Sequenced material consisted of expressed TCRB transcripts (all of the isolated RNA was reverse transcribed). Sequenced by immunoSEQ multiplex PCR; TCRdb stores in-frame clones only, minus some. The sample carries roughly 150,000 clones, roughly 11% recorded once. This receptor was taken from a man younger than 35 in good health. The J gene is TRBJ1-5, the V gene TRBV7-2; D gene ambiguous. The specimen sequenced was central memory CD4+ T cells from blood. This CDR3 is CASSLPAGNQPQHF. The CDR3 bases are TGTGCCAGCAGCTTACCGGCAGGCAATCAGCCCCAGCATTTT. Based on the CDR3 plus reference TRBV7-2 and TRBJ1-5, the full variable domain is GAGVSQSPSNKVTEKGKDVELRCDPISGHTALYWYRQSLGQGLEFLIYFQGNSAPDKSGLPSDRFSAERTGGSVSTLTIQRTQQEDSAVYLCASSLPAGNQPQHFGDGTRLSIL.